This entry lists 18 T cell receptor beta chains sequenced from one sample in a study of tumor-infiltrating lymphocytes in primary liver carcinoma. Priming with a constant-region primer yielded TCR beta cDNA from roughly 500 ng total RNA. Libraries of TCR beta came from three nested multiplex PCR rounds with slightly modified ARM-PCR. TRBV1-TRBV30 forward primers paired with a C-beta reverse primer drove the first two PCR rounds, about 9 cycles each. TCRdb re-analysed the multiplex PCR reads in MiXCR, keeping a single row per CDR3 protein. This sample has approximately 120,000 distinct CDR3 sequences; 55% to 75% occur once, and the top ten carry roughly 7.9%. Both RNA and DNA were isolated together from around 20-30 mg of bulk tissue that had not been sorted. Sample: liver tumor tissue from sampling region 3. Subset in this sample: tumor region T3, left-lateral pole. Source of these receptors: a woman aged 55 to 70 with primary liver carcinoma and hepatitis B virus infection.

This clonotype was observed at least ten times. CDR3 sequence (DNA): TGCAGCGTTGGCCCAGGGACTAGCTCCTACGAGCAGTACTTC. Amino acid sequence: CSVGPGTSSYEQYF. The chain has TRBV29-1 and TRBJ2-7; 8 positions agree with TRBD2. The J segment lost 0 bases and the V segment lost 4 bases, leaving 5 bases of the junction unmatched. Germline V gives CDR1 SQVTM, CDR2 ANQGSEA. The CDR3 is made up of 14 amino acids.

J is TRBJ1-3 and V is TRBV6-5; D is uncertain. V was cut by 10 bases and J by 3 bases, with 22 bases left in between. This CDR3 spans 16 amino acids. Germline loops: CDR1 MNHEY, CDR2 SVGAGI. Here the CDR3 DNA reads TGTGCCAACAGCGAAGTGCGCCGAACCTATGGAAACACCATATATTTT. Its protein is CANSEVRRTYGNTIYF.

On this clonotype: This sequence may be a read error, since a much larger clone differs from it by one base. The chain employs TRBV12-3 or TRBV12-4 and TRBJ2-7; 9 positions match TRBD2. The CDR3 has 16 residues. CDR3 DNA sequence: TGTGCCAGCAGTTTAGTCGGTTTCCTAGCGGGATACGAGCGGTACTTC. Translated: CASSLVGFLAGYERYF.

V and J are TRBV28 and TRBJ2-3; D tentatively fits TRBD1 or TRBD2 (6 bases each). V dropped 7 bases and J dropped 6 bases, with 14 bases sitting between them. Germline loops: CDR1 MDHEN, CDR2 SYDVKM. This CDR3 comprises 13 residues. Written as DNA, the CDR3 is TGTGCCAGCACCCTGGGGGGCTGGGATACGCAGTATTTT. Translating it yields CASTLGGWDTQYF.

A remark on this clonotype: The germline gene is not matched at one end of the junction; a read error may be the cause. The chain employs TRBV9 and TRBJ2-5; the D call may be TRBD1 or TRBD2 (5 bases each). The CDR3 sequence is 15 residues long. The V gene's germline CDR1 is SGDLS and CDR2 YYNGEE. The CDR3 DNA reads TGTGGCAGCAGCGTAGAGACGGGGCCTCAAGAGACTCAGTACTTC. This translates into CGSSVETGPQETQYF.

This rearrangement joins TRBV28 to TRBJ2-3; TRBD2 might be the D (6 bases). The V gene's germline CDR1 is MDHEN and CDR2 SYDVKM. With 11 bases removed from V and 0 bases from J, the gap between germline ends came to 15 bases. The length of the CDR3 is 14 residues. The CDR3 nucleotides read TGTGCCGGCAAGGCGGGAACTAGCACAGATACGCAGTATTTT. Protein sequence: CAGKAGTSTDTQYF.

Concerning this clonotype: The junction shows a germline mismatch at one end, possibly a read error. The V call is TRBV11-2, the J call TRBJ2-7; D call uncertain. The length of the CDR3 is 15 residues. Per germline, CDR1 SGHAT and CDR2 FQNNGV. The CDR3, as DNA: TGTGCCACCAGCTTAGAATTCCCCCGGGCGGCACAGCAGTATTTC. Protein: CATSLEFPRAAQQYF. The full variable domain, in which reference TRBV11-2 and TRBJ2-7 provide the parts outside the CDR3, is EAGVAQSPRYKIIEKRQSVAFWCNPISGHATLYWYQQILGQGPKLLIQFQNNGVVDDSQLPKDRFSAERLKGVDSTLKIQPAKLEDSAVYLCATSLEFPRAAQQYFGPGTRLTVT.

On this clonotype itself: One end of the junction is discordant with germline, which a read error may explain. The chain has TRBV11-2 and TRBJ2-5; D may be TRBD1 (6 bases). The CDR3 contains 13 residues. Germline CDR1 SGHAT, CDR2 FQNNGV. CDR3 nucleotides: TGTGTCAGCTGCTTAGAATCCAGGGGGACCCAGTACTTC. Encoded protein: CVSCLESRGTQYF.

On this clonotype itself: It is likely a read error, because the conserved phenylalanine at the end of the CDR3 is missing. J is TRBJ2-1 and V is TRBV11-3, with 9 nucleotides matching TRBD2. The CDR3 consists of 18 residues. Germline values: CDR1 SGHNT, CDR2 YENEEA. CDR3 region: CASSLGQGGRAGYSEQFL. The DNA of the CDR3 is TGTGCCAGCAGCTTAGGTCAAGGCGGGAGGGCCGGTTACAGTGAGCAGTTCCTC.

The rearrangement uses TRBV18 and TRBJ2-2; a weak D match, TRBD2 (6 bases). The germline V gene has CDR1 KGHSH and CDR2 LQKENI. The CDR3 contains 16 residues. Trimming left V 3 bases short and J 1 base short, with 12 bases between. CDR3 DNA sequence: TGTGCCAGCTCACCGAGGCGGGATAAGAACACCGGGGAGCTGTTTTTT. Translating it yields CASSPRRDKNTGELFF.

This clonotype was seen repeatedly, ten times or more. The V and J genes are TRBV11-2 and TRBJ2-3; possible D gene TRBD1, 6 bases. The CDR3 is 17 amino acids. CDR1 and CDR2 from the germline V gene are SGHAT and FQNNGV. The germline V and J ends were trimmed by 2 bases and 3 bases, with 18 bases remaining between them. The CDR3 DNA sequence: TGTGCCAGCAGCTTAAGGGGCAGGGGACCCAGGACAGATACGCAGTATTTT. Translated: CASSLRGRGPRTDTQYF.

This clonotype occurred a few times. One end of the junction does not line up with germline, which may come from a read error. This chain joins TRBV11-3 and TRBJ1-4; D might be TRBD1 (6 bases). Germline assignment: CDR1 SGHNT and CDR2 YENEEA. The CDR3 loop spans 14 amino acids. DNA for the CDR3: TGTGCCAACAGCTCACCGGACAGCAATGAAAAACTGTTTTTT. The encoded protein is CANSSPDSNEKLFF.

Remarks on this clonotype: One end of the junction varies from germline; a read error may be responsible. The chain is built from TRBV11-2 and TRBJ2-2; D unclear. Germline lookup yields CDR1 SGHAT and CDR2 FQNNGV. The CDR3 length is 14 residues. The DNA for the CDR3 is TGTGCCAGCAGCTTAGTGGGGATCACCGAGGAGCTGTTTTTT. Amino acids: CASSLVGITEELFF.

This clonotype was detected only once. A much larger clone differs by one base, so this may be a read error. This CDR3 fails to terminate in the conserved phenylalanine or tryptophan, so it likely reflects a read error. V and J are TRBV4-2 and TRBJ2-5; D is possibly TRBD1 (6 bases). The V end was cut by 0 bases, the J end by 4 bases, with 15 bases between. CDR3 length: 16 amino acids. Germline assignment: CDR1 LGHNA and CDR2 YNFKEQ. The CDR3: CASSQDAREGGETQYL. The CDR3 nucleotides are TGTGCCAGCAGCCAAGATGCCAGGGAAGGGGGAGAGACCCAGTACCTC.

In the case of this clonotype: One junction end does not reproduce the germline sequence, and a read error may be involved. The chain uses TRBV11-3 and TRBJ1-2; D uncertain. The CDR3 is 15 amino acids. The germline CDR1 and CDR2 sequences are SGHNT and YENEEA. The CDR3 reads CISSPKENPNYGYIF. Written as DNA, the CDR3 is TGTATCAGCAGCCCAAAAGAGAATCCTAACTATGGCTACATCTTC.

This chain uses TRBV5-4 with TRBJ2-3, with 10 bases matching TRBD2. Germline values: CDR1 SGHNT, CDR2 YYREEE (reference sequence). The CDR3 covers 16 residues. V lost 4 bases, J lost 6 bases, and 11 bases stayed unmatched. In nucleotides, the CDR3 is TGTGCCAGCAGCCTGAGCGGGGGGGGTGGGACTGATACGCAGTATTTT. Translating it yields CASSLSGGGGTDTQYF.

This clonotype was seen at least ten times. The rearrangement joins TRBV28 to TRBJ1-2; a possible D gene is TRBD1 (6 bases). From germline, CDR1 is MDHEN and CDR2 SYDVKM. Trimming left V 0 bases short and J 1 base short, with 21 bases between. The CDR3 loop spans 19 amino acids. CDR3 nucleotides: TGTGCCAGCAGTTTATGGGGGGCAGGCAGCTCAGGGATTAACTATGGCTACACCTTC. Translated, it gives CASSLWGAGSSGINYGYTF.

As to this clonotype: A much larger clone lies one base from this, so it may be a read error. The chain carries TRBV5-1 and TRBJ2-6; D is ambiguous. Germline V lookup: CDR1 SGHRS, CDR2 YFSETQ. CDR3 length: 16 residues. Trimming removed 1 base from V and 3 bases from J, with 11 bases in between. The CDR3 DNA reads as TGCGCCAGCAGCTTGCTTCCCGGGTGTGGGGCCAACGTCCTGACTTTC. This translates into CASSLLPGCGANVLTF. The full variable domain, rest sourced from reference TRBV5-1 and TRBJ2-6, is KAGVTQTPRYLIKTRGQQVTLSCSPISGHRSVSWYQQTPGQGLQFLFEYFSETQRNKGNFPGRFSGRQFSNSRSEMNVSTLELGDSALYLCASSLLPGCGANVLTFGAGSRLTVL.